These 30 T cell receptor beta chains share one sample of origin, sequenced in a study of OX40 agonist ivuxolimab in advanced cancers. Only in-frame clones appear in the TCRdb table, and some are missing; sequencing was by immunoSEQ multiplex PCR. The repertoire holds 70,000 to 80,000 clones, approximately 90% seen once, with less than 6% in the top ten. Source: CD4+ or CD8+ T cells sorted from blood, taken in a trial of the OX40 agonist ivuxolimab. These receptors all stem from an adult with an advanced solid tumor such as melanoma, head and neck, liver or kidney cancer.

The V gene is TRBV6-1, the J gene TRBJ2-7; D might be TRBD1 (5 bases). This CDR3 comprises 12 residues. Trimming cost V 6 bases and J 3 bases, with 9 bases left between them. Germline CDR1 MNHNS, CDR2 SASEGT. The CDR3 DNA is TGTGCCAGCAGCCAAAGGGGCTACGAGCAGTACTTC. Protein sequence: CASSQRGYEQYF.

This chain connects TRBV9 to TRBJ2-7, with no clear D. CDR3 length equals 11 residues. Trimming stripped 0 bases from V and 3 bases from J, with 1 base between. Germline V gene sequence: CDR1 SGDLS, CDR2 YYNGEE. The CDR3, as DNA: TGTGCCAGCAGCGTAGGCTACGAGCAGTACTTC. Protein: CASSVGYEQYF.

Written as DNA, the CDR3 is TGTGCCAGCAGAACGGCCATGGGGAACGAGCAGTACTTC. It encodes CASRTAMGNEQYF. V gene TRBV4-2 combines with J gene TRBJ2-7; no clear D. Trimming cost V 6 bases and J 5 bases, with 14 bases left between them. The CDR3 runs to 13 residues. Germline loops: CDR1 LGHNA, CDR2 YNFKEQ.

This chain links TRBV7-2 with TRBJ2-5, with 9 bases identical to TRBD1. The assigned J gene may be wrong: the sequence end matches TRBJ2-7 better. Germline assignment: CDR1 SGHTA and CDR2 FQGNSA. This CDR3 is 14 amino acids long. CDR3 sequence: CASSLTQGAHEQYF. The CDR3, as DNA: TGTGCCAGCAGCCTAACACAGGGGGCCCACGAGCAGTACTTC.

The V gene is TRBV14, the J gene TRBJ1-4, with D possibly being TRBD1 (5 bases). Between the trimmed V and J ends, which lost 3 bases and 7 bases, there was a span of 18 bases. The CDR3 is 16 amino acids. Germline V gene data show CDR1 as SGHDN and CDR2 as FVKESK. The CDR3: CASSHDGGTLGEKLFF. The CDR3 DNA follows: TGTGCCAGCAGCCATGACGGGGGGACCCTCGGTGAAAAACTGTTTTTT.

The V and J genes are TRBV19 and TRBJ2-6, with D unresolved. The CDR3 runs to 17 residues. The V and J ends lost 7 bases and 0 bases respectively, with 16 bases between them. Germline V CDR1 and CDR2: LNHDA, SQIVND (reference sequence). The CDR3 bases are TGTGCCAGTAATTTGGCGGATTCTTTCTCTGGGGCCAACGTCCTGACTTTC. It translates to CASNLADSFSGANVLTF.

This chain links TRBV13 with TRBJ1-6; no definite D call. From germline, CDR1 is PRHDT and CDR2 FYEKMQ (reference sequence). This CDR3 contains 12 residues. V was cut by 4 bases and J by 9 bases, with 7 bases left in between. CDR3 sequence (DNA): TGTGCCAGCAGCTCAAGTGGTTCACCCCTCCACTTT. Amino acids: CASSSSGSPLHF.

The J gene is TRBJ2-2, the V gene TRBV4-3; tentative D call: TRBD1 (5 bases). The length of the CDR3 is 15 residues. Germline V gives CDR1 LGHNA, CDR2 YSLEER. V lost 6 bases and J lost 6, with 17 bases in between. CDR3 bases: TGCGCCAGCAGTCCGGGCAGGGATCAGGCCGGGGAGCTGTTTTTT. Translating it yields CASSPGRDQAGELFF.

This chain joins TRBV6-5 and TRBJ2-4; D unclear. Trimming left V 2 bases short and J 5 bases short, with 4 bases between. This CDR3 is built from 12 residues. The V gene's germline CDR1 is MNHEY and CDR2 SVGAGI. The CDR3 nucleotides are TGTGCCAGCAGTTACGGGGAAAACATTCAGTACTTC. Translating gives CASSYGENIQYF.

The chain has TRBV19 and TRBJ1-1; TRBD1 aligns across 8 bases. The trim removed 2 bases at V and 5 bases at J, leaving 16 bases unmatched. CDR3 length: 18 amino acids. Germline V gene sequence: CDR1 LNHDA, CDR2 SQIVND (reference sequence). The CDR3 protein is CASSILRGNGQGSTEAFF. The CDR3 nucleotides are TGTGCCAGTAGTATACTTCGCGGAAATGGACAGGGAAGTACTGAAGCTTTCTTT.

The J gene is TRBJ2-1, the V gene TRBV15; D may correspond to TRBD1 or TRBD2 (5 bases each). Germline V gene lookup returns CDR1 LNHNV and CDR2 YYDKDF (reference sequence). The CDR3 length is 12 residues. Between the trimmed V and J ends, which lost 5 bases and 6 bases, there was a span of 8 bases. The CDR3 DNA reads TGTGCCACCAGCCGAGGGACCAATGAGCAGTTCTTC. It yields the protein CATSRGTNEQFF.

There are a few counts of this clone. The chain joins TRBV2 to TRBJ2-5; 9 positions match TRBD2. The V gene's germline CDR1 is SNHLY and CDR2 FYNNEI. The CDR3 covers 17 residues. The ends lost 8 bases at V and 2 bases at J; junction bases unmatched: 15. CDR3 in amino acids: CASELVGASGTQETQYF. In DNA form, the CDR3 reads TGTGCCAGCGAGCTGGTTGGAGCTAGCGGGACGCAAGAGACCCAGTACTTC.

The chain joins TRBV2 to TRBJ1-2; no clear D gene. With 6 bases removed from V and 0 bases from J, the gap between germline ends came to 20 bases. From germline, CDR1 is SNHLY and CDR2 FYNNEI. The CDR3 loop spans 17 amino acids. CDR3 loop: CASSLDSGVMTNYGYTF. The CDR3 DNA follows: TGTGCCAGCAGCCTCGATTCAGGAGTGATGACTAACTATGGCTACACCTTC.

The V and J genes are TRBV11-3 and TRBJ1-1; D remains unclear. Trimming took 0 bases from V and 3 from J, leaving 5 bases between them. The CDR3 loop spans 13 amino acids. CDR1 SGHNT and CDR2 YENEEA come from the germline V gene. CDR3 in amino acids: CASSLEQYTEAFF. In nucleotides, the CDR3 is TGTGCCAGCAGCTTAGAACAGTACACTGAAGCTTTCTTT.

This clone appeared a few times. CDR3 loop: CASSLRYGVNEQYF. CDR3 nucleotides: TGTGCCAGCAGTTTACGTTACGGGGTAAACGAGCAGTACTTC. V gene TRBV27 combines with J gene TRBJ2-7; D perhaps matches TRBD2 (5 bases). Germline CDR1 reads MNHEY; CDR2 reads SMNVEV (reference sequence). This CDR3 region has 14 residues. The V and J ends lost 2 bases and 5 bases respectively, with 13 bases between them.

The CDR3 spells CASSLSSSGPQPQHF. DNA for the CDR3: TGTGCCAGCAGCCTCTCTTCTTCGGGGCCTCAGCCCCAGCATTTT. The V and J genes are TRBV6-5 and TRBJ1-5, with a possible D match to TRBD1 (5 bases). This CDR3 region has 15 residues. Trimming took 6 bases from V and 6 from J, leaving 18 bases between them. Per the germline V gene, CDR1 is MNHEY and CDR2 is SVGAGI.

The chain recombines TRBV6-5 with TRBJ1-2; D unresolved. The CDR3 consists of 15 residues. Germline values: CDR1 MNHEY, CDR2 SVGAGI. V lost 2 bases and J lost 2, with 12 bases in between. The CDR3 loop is CASSYDGRPNYGYTF. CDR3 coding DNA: TGTGCCAGCAGTTACGACGGAAGGCCCAACTATGGCTACACCTTC.

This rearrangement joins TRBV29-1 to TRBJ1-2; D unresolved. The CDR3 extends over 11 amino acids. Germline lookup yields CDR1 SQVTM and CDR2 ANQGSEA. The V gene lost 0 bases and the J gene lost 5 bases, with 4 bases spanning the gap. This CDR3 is CSVEDLYGYTF. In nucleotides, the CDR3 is TGCAGCGTTGAAGATCTGTATGGCTACACCTTC. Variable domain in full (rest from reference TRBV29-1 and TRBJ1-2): SAVISQKPSRDICQRGTSLTIQCQVDSQVTMMFWYRQQPGQSLTLIATANQGSEATYESGFVIDKFPISRPNLTFSTLTVSNMSPEDSSIYLCSVEDLYGYTFGSGTRLTVV.

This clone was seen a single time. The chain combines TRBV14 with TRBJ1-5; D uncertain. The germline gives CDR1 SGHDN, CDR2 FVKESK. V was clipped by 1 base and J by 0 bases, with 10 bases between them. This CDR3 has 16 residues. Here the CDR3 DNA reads TGTGCCAGCAGCCAAGGAGGTCCCTATAGCAATCAGCCCCAGCATTTT. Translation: CASSQGGPYSNQPQHF.

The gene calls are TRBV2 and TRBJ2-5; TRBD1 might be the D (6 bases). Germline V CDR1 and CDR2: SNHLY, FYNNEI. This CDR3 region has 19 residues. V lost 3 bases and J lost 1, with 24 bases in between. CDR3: CASSDMDSASALFQETQYF. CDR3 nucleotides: TGTGCCAGCAGTGACATGGACAGTGCCTCAGCTTTGTTCCAAGAGACCCAGTACTTC.

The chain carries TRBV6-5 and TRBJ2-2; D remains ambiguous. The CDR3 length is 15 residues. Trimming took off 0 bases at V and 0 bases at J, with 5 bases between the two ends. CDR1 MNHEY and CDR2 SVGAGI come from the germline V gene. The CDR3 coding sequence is TGTGCCAGCAGTTACTCCAGGACGAACACCGGGGAGCTGTTTTTT. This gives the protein CASSYSRTNTGELFF.

CDR3 sequence reads: CASSLSGSHNEQFF. CDR3 nucleotide sequence: TGTGCCAGCAGCTTAAGCGGCTCACACAATGAGCAGTTCTTC. The chain uses TRBV7-3 and TRBJ2-1; D remains ambiguous. The CDR3 contains 14 residues. Trimming shortened V by 1 base and J by 5 bases, and 9 bases separated the two germline ends. Per germline, CDR1 SGHTA and CDR2 FQGTGA.

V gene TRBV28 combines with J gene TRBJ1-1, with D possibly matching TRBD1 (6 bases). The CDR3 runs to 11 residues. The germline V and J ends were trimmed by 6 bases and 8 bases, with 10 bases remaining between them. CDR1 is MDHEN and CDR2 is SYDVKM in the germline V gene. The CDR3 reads CASSYGTEAFF. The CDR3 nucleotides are TGTGCCAGCAGCTATGGGACAGAAGCTTTCTTT. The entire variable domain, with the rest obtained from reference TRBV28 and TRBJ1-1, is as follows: DVKVTQSSRYLVKRTGEKVFLECVQDMDHENMFWYRQDPGLGLRLIYFSYDVKMKEKGDIPEGYSVSREKKERFSLILESASTNQTSMYLCASSYGTEAFFGQGTRLTVV.

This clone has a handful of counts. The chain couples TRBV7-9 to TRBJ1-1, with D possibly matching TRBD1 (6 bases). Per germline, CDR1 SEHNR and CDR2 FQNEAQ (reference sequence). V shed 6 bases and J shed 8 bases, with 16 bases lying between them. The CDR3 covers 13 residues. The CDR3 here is CASRSTGLDEAFF. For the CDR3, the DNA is TGTGCCAGCAGATCGACAGGTTTAGACGAAGCTTTCTTT.

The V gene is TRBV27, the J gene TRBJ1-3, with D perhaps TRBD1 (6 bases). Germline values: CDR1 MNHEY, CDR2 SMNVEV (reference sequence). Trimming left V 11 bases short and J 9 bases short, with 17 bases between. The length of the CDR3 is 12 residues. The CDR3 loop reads CAGLSSDSTIYF. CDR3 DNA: TGTGCCGGCTTGTCATCGGACAGCACCATATATTTT.

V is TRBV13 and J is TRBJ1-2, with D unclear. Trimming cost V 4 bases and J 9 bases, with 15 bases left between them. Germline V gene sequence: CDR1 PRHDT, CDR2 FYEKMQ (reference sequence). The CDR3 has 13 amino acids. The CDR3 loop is CASSSPAGVRYTF. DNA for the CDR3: TGTGCCAGCAGCTCTCCTGCGGGTGTCCGCTACACCTTC.

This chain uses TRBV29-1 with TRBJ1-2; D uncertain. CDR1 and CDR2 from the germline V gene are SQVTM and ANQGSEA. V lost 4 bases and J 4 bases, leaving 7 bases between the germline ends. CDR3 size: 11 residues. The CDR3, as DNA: TGCAGCGTTGTTCTGGGCTATGGCTACACCTTC. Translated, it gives CSVVLGYGYTF.

CDR3 sequence: CASSFARDGNTEAFF. CDR3 sequence (DNA): TGTGCCAGCAGCTTCGCTCGGGACGGGAACACTGAAGCTTTCTTT. This rearrangement joins TRBV7-8 to TRBJ1-1; tentative D call: TRBD1 (5 bases). V shed 3 bases and J shed 1 base, with 12 bases lying between them. The germline gives CDR1 SGHVS, CDR2 FQNEAQ. The CDR3 sequence is 15 residues long.

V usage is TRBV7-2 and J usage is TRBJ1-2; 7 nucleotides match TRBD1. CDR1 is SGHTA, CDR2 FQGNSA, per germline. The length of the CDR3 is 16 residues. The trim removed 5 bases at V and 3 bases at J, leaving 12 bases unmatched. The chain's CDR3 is CASSHTGTDTYYGYTF. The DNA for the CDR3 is TGTGCCAGCAGCCATACCGGGACAGATACGTACTATGGCTACACCTTC.

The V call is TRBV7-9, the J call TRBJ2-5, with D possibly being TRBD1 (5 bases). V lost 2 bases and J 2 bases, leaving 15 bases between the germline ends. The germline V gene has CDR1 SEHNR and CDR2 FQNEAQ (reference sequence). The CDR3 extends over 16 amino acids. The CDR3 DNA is TGTGCCAGCAGCTTAACGCGGACAAGAAATCAAGAGACCCAGTACTTC. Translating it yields CASSLTRTRNQETQYF.